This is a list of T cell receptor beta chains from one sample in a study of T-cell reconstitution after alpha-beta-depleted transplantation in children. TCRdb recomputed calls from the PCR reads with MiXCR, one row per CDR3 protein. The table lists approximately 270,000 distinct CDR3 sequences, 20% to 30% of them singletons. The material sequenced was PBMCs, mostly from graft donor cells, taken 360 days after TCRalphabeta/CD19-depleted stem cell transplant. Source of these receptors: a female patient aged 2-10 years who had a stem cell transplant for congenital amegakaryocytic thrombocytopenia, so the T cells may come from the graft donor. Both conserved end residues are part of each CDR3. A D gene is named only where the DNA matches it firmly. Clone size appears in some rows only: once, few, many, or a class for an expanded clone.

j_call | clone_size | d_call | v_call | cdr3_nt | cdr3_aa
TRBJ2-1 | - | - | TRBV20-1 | TGCAGTGCTAGAGATCTACTAGCACACTACAATGAGCAGTTCTTC | CSARDLLAHYNEQFF
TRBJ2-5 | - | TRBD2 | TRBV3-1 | TGTGCCAGCAGCTCACGGACTAGCGGGGGGTCCCGGGCGACCCAGTACTTC | CASSSRTSGGSRATQYF
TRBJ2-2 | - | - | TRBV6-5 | TGTGCCAGCAGTTACGCTGGTGTCACCGGGGAGCTGTTTTTT | CASSYAGVTGELFF
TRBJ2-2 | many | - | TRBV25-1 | TGTGCCAGCAGTGATCGAGGGTACACCGGGGAGCTGTTTTTT | CASSDRGYTGELFF
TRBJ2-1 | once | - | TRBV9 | TGTGCCAGCAGCGTAGATCCAACTAGCTCTCCCTACAATGAGCAGTTCTTC | CASSVDPTSSPYNEQFF
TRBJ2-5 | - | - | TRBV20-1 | TGCAGTGCTAGAGAAGTCCGTCAGTGGGAGACCCAGTACTTC | CSAREVRQWETQYF
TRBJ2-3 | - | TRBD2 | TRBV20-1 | TGCAGTGCTAGAGACGGGGGGGCCGATGCAGATACGCAGTATTTT | CSARDGGADADTQYF
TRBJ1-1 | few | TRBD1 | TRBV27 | TGTGCCAGCCGGAAATTGGACAGGGGGCCTAACACTGAAGCTTTCTTT | CASRKLDRGPNTEAFF
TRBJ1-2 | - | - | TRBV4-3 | TGCGCCAGCAGCCAAGATGGGGAAATCTATGGCTACACCTTC | CASSQDGEIYGYTF
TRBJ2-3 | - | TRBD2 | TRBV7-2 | TGTGCCAGCAGCTCCCAGCGGGAGGGCCGTACAGATACGCAGTATTTT | CASSSQREGRTDTQYF
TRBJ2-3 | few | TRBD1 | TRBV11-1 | TGTGCCAGCAGCTTAGTCGGGACAGGGGGCCCTCAATCAGATACGCAGTATTTT | CASSLVGTGGPQSDTQYF
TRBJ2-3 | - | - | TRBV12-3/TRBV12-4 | TGTGCCAGCAGCGACAGGTGGAGCACAGATACGCAGTATTTT | CASSDRWSTDTQYF
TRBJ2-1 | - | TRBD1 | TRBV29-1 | TGCAGCGTGGACGGACAGGGGTACAATGAGCAGTTCTTC | CSVDGQGYNEQFF
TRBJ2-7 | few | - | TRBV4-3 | TGCGCCAGCAGCCAAGACACAGACTTCGGGCAGTACTTC | CASSQDTDFGQYF
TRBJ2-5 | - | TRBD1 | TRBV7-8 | TGTGCCAGCAGCTTAGGACGACAGGGAGAGACCCAGTACTTC | CASSLGRQGETQYF
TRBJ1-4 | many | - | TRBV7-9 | TGTGCCAGCACCTTAGATGGAGTGGCTAATGAAAAACTGTTTTTT | CASTLDGVANEKLFF
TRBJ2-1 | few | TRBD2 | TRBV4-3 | TGCGCCAGCAGCCAAACGAGCGGGAGATCGGAGGTGGGCCACAATGAGCAGTTCTTC | CASSQTSGRSEVGHNEQFF
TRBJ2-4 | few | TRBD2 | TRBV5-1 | TGCGCCAGCAGCTTTCTTGGACTAGCGGGAGTCGAGTTCCCCATTCAGTACTTC | CASSFLGLAGVEFPIQYF
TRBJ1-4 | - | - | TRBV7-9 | TGTGCCAGCAGCCTTCGCGGGAAGAATGAAAAACTGTTTTTT | CASSLRGKNEKLFF
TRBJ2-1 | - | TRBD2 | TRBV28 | TGTGCCAGCAGTTCCCCCAAAGCGGGAGAATACAATGAGCAGTTCTTC | CASSSPKAGEYNEQFF
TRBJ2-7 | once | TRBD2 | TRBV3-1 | TGTGCCAGCACCCACCACGCACTAGCGGGAGGCCCGAGCTCCTACGAGCAGTACTTC | CASTHHALAGGPSSYEQYF
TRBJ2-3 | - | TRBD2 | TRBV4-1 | TGCGCCAGCAGCCAAGGGCACCTTCGCGGGGGGCACAGCACAGATACGCAGTATTTT | CASSQGHLRGGHSTDTQYF
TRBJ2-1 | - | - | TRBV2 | TGTGCCAGCAGTGTACAGGCAGGGTTTATTGGCAATGAGCAGTTCTTC | CASSVQAGFIGNEQFF
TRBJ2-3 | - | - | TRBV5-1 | TGCGCCAGCAGCTTGGCCATTGGCTTAAGCACAGATACGCAGTATTTT | CASSLAIGLSTDTQYF
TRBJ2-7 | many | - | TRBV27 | TGTGCCAGCAGTTTCCGCTCGGGGACGGGGCCTTATTCGCAGTACTTC | CASSFRSGTGPYSQYF
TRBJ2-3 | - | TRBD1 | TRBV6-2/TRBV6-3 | TGTGCCAGCAGTTACGAAGACAGGGGTTGGACAGATACGCAGTATTTT | CASSYEDRGWTDTQYF
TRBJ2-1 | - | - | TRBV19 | TGTGCCAGTAGTGCCTACAATGAGCAGTTCTTC | CASSAYNEQFF
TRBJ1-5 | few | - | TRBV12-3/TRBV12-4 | TGTGCCAGCAGTTTTTACAGGACTAATCAGCCCCAGCATTTT | CASSFYRTNQPQHF
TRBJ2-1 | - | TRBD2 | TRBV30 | TGTGCCTGGAGTAGCGGGAGGACAGGCTTTAATGAGCAGTTCTTC | CAWSSGRTGFNEQFF
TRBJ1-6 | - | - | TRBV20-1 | TGCAGTGCTAGAGTCGCCACAGGGATAGGTTCACCCCTCCACTTT | CSARVATGIGSPLHF
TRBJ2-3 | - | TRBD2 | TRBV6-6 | TGTGCCAGCGCGGGAGCCCGGATAGATACGCAGTATTTT | CASAGARIDTQYF
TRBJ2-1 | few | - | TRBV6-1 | TGTGCCAGCAGGGTACTAAGACGGGAGAATGAGCAGTTCTTC | CASRVLRRENEQFF